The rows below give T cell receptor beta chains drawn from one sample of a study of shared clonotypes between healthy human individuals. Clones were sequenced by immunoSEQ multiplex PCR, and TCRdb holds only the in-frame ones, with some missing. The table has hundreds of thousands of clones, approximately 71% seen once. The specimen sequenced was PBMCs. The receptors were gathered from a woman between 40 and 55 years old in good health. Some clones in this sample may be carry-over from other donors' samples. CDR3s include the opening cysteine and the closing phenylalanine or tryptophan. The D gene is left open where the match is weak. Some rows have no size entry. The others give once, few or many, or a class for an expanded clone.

CDR3: CASGRESLITGELFF; DNA: TGTGCCAGCGGCCGGGAGTCGCTTATCACCGGGGAGCTGTTTTTT; J: TRBJ2-2; V: TRBV7-8; size: .; D: .
CDR3: CASSMGLLGGNQPQHF; DNA: TGCGCCAGCAGCATGGGTCTCCTGGGGGGCAATCAGCCCCAGCATTTT; J: TRBJ1-5; V: TRBV5-1; size: .; D: .
CDR3: CASSFGANTGELFF; DNA: TGTGCCAGCAGCTTCGGGGCGAACACCGGGGAGCTGTTTTTT; J: TRBJ2-2; V: TRBV5-4; size: .; D: .
CDR3: CASSIRPDTQYF; DNA: TGTGCCAGTAGTATTCGTCCAGATACGCAGTATTTT; J: TRBJ2-3; V: TRBV19; size: few; D: .
CDR3: CASTPRRGYNEQFF; DNA: TGTGCCAGCACCCCCAGGCGGGGATACAATGAGCAGTTCTTC; J: TRBJ2-1; V: TRBV5-4; size: once; D: .
CDR3: CASSYETASDNYGYTF; DNA: TGTGCCAGCAGTTACGAGACAGCATCGGATAACTATGGCTACACCTTC; J: TRBJ1-2; V: TRBV6-5; size: .; D: .
CDR3: CASSLQGRKNTEAFF; DNA: TGCGCCAGCAGCCTCCAGGGACGGAAGAACACTGAAGCTTTCTTT; J: TRBJ1-1; V: TRBV4-1; size: .; D: .
CDR3: CASSERDGYTF; DNA: TGTGCCAGCAGTGAACGAGACGGCTACACCTTC; J: TRBJ1-2; V: TRBV2; size: .; D: .
CDR3: CASSSGTGAVGGKLFF; DNA: TGTGCCAGCAGCTCCGGGACAGGGGCCGTCGGTGGAAAACTGTTTTTT; J: TRBJ1-4; V: TRBV9; size: .; D: TRBD1
CDR3: CASSHGGREQYF; DNA: TGTGCCAGCAGCCACGGGGGTCGCGAGCAGTACTTC; J: TRBJ2-7; V: TRBV7-8; size: .; D: .
CDR3: CASRSDRGWTEAFF; DNA: TGTGCCAGCAGATCAGACAGGGGCTGGACTGAAGCTTTCTTT; J: TRBJ1-1; V: TRBV28; size: .; D: TRBD1
CDR3: CATSRWQNYGYTF; DNA: TGTGCCACCAGCAGGTGGCAGAACTATGGCTACACCTTC; J: TRBJ1-2; V: TRBV15; size: .; D: .
CDR3: CATSRDRGYEQYF; DNA: TGTGCCACCAGCAGAGATCGGGGCTACGAGCAGTACTTC; J: TRBJ2-7; V: TRBV15; size: .; D: .
CDR3: CASSPTGVNTIYF; DNA: TGTGCCAGCAGTCCCACAGGGGTAAACACCATATATTTT; J: TRBJ1-3; V: TRBV28; size: .; D: TRBD1